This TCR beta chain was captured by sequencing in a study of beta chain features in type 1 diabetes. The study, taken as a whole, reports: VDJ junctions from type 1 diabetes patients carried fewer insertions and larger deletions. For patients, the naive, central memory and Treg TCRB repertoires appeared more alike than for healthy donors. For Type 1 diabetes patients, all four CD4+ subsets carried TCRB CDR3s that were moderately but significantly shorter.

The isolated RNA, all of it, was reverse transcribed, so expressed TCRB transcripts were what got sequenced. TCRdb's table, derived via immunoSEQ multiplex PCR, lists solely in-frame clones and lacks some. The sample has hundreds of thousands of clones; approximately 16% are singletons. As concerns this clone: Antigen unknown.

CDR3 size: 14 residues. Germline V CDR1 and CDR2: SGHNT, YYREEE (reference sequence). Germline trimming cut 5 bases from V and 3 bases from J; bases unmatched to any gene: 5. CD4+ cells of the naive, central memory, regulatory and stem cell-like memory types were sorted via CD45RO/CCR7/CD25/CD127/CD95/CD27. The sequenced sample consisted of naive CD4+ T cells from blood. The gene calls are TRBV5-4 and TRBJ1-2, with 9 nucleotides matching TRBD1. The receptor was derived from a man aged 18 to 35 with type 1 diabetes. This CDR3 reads CASSYRGPHYGYTF. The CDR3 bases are TGTGCCAGCAGTTACAGGGGGCCCCACTATGGCTACACCTTC.